Each of the 15 T cell receptor beta chains below was sequenced from the same sample in a study of shared clonotypes between healthy human individuals. This table comes from immunoSEQ multiplex PCR, and its TCRdb copy is limited to in-frame clones, with some not included. This table holds a few million clones, 85% to 95% found once. Material for sequencing was naive CD4+ T cells from PBMCs. Subset given: CD45RA+ positively selected. The receptor set was obtained from a young man in good health. Some clones in this sample may be carry-over from other donors' samples.

As DNA, the CDR3 is TGCGCCAGCAGCTTAAAGGGGAGTGAGCAGTTCTTC. It yields the protein CASSLKGSEQFF. This chain uses TRBV5-1 with TRBJ2-1; D possibly uses TRBD1 or TRBD2 (5 bases each). V was clipped by 2 bases and J by 9 bases, with 9 bases between them. CDR1 and CDR2 from the germline V gene are SGHRS and YFSETQ. The CDR3 is 12 residues long.

The chain joins TRBV7-2 to TRBJ1-2, with 8 nucleotides matching TRBD1. The trim removed 6 bases at V and 0 bases at J, leaving 6 bases unmatched. Germline CDR1 reads SGHTA; CDR2 reads FQGNSA. This CDR3 spans 15 amino acids. The CDR3 spells CASREPQGANYGYTF. In DNA form, the CDR3 reads TGTGCCAGCAGGGAACCACAGGGGGCTAACTATGGCTACACCTTC.

The genes are TRBV7-2 and TRBJ1-2; D is unclear. Germline V gene sequence: CDR1 SGHTA, CDR2 FQGNSA. The CDR3 spans 15 residues. Trimming stripped 6 bases from V and 4 bases from J, with 18 bases between. CDR3 coding DNA: TGTGCCAGCAGACTACAACCCTCGGGCCGCTATGGCTACACCTTC. The encoded protein is CASRLQPSGRYGYTF.

For this clone: Different DNA sequences within this sample yield the same CDR3. The chain's CDR3 is CAWSETGYGYTF. CDR3 bases: TGTGCCTGGAGTGAGACAGGGTATGGCTACACCTTC. J is TRBJ1-2 and V is TRBV30, with 7 bases fitting TRBD1. The CDR3 has 12 amino acids. V lost 1 base and J lost 5; bases outside the gene matches: 1. Germline V gives CDR1 GTSNPN, CDR2 SVGIG (reference sequence).

This chain connects TRBV19 to TRBJ1-1, with 9 bases matching TRBD1. Trimming at V came to 4 bases and at J to 4 bases, leaving 7 bases not matched to a gene. The CDR3 has 15 amino acids. Germline loops: CDR1 LNHDA, CDR2 SQIVND (reference sequence). Written as DNA, the CDR3 is TGTGCCAGTAGTAGAACAGGGGGCCCGGGCACTGAAGCTTTCTTT. Amino acids: CASSRTGGPGTEAFF.

The rearrangement links TRBV19 to TRBJ2-5, with D unclear. V lost 3 bases, J lost 5 bases, and 13 bases lay in between. From germline, CDR1 is LNHDA and CDR2 SQIVND (reference sequence). The CDR3 length is 14 residues. The CDR3 is CASSIDTGRETQYF. The DNA of the CDR3 is TGTGCCAGTAGTATTGATACGGGCAGGGAGACCCAGTACTTC.

The chain combines TRBV30 with TRBJ1-5, with D tentatively TRBD1 (5 bases). Germline V gene data show CDR1 as GTSNPN and CDR2 as SVGIG (reference sequence). The CDR3 extends over 14 amino acids. Trimming took 1 base from V and 4 from J, leaving 11 bases between them. For the CDR3, the DNA is TGTGCCTGGAGTGGTACAGGAATGAATCAGCCCCAGCATTTT. It yields the protein CAWSGTGMNQPQHF.

The rearrangement uses TRBV2 and TRBJ2-7; D is perhaps TRBD1 or TRBD2 (5 bases each). The CDR3 covers 14 residues. CDR1 is SNHLY, CDR2 FYNNEI, per germline. V lost 4 bases, J lost 5 bases, and 15 bases lay in between. CDR3 in amino acids: CASSVGTARHEQYF. CDR3 coding DNA: TGTGCCAGCAGTGTCGGGACGGCACGGCACGAGCAGTACTTC.

The V and J genes are TRBV5-1 and TRBJ2-2; D not resolved. The CDR3 consists of 15 residues. Germline values: CDR1 SGHRS, CDR2 YFSETQ. V was cut by 4 bases and J by 2 bases, with 12 bases left in between. The CDR3 loop reads CASSQDTFNTGELFF. In DNA form, the CDR3 reads TGCGCCAGCAGCCAAGACACATTTAACACCGGGGAGCTGTTTTTT.

The chain couples TRBV5-1 to TRBJ1-2; TRBD1 might be the D (6 bases). CDR1 is SGHRS, CDR2 YFSETQ, per germline. Trimming cost V 6 bases and J 6 bases, with 15 bases left between them. The CDR3 is 13 residues long. The CDR3 DNA is TGCGCCAGCAAGACCGGGGGCGTGAATGGCTACACCTTC. Its protein product is CASKTGGVNGYTF.

The chain uses TRBV7-3 and TRBJ2-1; 7 nucleotides line up with TRBD1. The CDR3 is made up of 16 amino acids. V shed 5 bases and J 0 bases; nucleotides not matched to a gene: 7. Looked up from germline, CDR1 is SGHTA and CDR2 is FQGTGA. The CDR3 here is CASSPDRADSYNEQFF. The DNA of the CDR3 is TGTGCCAGCAGCCCCGACAGGGCCGACTCCTACAATGAGCAGTTCTTC.

The chain carries TRBV28 and TRBJ2-7; D may be TRBD1 or TRBD2 (5 bases each). The CDR3 is 16 residues long. Germline CDR1 and CDR2: MDHEN and SYDVKM. The V gene lost 3 bases and the J gene lost 0 bases, with 15 bases spanning the gap. The CDR3 loop reads CASSFNLGTYSYEQYF. The DNA for the CDR3 is TGTGCCAGCAGTTTTAACCTGGGGACCTACTCCTACGAGCAGTACTTC.

The CDR3 region has the DNA TGCGCCAGCAGCCCCGGGGACGGCCGGTCCGGGGAGCTGTTTTTT. Translated: CASSPGDGRSGELFF. V gene TRBV4-1 combines with J gene TRBJ2-2; D tentatively fits TRBD1 or TRBD2 (5 bases each). CDR3 length: 15 residues. Trimming took off 4 bases at V and 6 bases at J, with 15 bases between the two ends. CDR1 is MGHRA, CDR2 YSYEKL, per germline.

The chain carries TRBV28 and TRBJ2-2; no firm D call. Germline V gives CDR1 MDHEN, CDR2 SYDVKM. The CDR3 runs 14 residues. V lost 5 bases, J lost 5 bases, and 12 bases lay in between. CDR3 DNA: TGTGCCAGCAGTCCGCCCGGAATGACCGGGGAGCTGTTTTTT. It translates to CASSPPGMTGELFF.

The chain recombines TRBV27 with TRBJ1-2; the D is unclear. Germline V gene data show CDR1 as MNHEY and CDR2 as SMNVEV (reference sequence). V was pared by 4 bases and J by 7 bases, with 25 bases between. The CDR3 is 17 amino acids. CDR3 coding DNA: TGTGCCAGCAGTTCCCACCGGGTCCTAACCCCTAGGTCTGGCTACACCTTC. It encodes CASSSHRVLTPRSGYTF.